Below, 10 T cell receptor beta chains from the same sample are listed, as sequenced in a study of T-cell reconstitution after alpha-beta-depleted transplantation in children. Unique molecular identifiers were incorporated when the TCRbeta library was constructed. TCRdb re-called the PCR reads through MiXCR, storing one row per CDR3 protein. The table includes approximately 79,000 distinct CDR3 sequences, over 15% detected once. Sequencing used PBMCs, mostly from graft donor cells, obtained 360 days after TCRalphabeta/CD19-depleted stem cell transplant. These receptors were collected from a male patient aged 2-15 years who had a stem cell transplant for acute lymphoblastic leukemia, so the T cells may come from the graft donor.

This clonotype turned up a few times. The chain couples TRBV5-1 to TRBJ2-1; TRBD1 agrees at 7 bases. The V gene end was trimmed by 4 bases and the J gene end by 4 bases; junction bases not matched to a gene: 14. CDR3 length: 17 residues. Germline loops: CDR1 SGHRS, CDR2 YFSETQ. CDR3 DNA: TGCGCCAGCAGCAAGACAGGGAACCACCCACTATACAATGAGCAGTTCTTC. Amino acid sequence: CASSKTGNHPLYNEQFF.

This chain links TRBV30 with TRBJ2-2; the match to TRBD2 covers 12 bases. With 1 base clipped from V and 6 bases from J, the junction kept 6 bases outside the gene matches. This CDR3 contains 16 residues. Germline V gene sequence: CDR1 GTSNPN, CDR2 SVGIG (reference sequence). This CDR3 reads CAWSALLAGGPGELFF. Here the CDR3 DNA reads TGTGCCTGGAGTGCCCTACTAGCGGGAGGACCCGGGGAGCTGTTTTTT. The variable domain in full, completed from reference TRBV30 and TRBJ2-2, reads SQTIHQWPATLVQPVGSPLSLECTVEGTSNPNLYWYRQAAGRGLQLLFYSVGIGQISSEVPQNLSASRPQDRQFILSSKKLLLSDSGFYLCAWSALLAGGPGELFFGEGSRLTVL.

This clonotype occurred a few times. V and J are TRBV5-1 and TRBJ2-3; possibly TRBD1 for D (5 bases). The CDR3 extends over 14 amino acids. V lost 2 bases to trimming and J lost 6 bases, with 13 bases between them. Germline V CDR1 and CDR2: SGHRS, YFSETQ. CDR3: CASSLRAGMDTQYF. The CDR3 DNA sequence: TGCGCCAGCAGCTTAAGGGCAGGGATGGATACGCAGTATTTT.

This chain connects TRBV5-1 to TRBJ2-3; D is possibly TRBD2 (6 bases). The CDR3 consists of 18 residues. Germline values: CDR1 SGHRS, CDR2 YFSETQ. V lost 4 bases to trimming and J lost 0 bases, with 21 bases between them. This CDR3 reads CASSLLAMWALSTDTQYF. CDR3 DNA sequence: TGCGCCAGCAGCCTACTAGCCATGTGGGCTCTTAGCACAGATACGCAGTATTTT. Supplemented by reference TRBV5-1 and TRBJ2-3, the full variable domain reads KAGVTQTPRYLIKTRGQQVTLSCSPISGHRSVSWYQQTPGQGLQFLFEYFSETQRNKGNFPGRFSGRQFSNSRSEMNVSTLELGDSALYLCASSLLAMWALSTDTQYFGPGTRLTVL.

CDR3 DNA sequence: TGTGCCAGCCAAAGCGGGCCTGGGTACGAGCAGTACTTC. As protein: CASQSGPGYEQYF. The chain joins TRBV6-1 to TRBJ2-7, with D possibly being TRBD2 (6 bases). Germline CDR1 and CDR2: MNHNS and SASEGT. CDR3 size: 13 residues. The V end was cut by 8 bases, the J end by 4 bases, with 15 bases between.

Here the CDR3 reads CASSLSLSSYNEQFF. The CDR3, as DNA: TGTGCCAGCAGCCTGAGTCTGAGCTCCTACAATGAGCAGTTCTTC. This chain uses TRBV3-1 with TRBJ2-1; the D is unclear. The CDR3 has 15 amino acids. The germline V gene encodes CDR1 LGHDT and CDR2 YNNKEL (reference sequence). Trimming took 4 bases from V and 0 from J, leaving 10 bases between them.

This clonotype has more than one count but fewer than ten. The V call is TRBV3-1, the J call TRBJ1-2; unclear D gene. Between the trimmed V and J ends, which lost 0 bases and 4 bases, there was a span of 6 bases. The CDR3 covers 13 residues. Germline-derived CDR1 and CDR2 are LGHDT and YNNKEL (reference sequence). The CDR3 bases are TGTGCCAGCAGCCAAGATCGGCTCTATGGCTACACCTTC. Protein sequence: CASSQDRLYGYTF.

The genes are TRBV6-1 and TRBJ1-1, with a tentative D call TRBD1 (5 bases). CDR1 is MNHNS and CDR2 is SASEGT in the germline V gene. The germline V and J ends were trimmed by 4 bases and 4 bases, with 10 bases remaining between them. The CDR3 runs to 13 residues. CDR3 protein: CASSGGRVTEAFF. The CDR3 nucleotides are TGTGCCAGCAGTGGGGGCAGGGTCACTGAAGCTTTCTTT.

A few counts support this clonotype. The V gene is TRBV20-1, the J gene TRBJ2-4; D not certain. Germline CDR1 DFQATT, CDR2 SNEGSKA (reference sequence). The V end was cut by 0 bases, the J end by 0 bases, with 6 bases between. The CDR3 runs 14 residues. CDR3 loop: CSARDRLAKNIQYF. The CDR3 DNA reads as TGCAGTGCTAGAGACAGGCTAGCCAAAAACATTCAGTACTTC.

The CDR3 spells CSARDASGTSSYNEQFF. CDR3 bases: TGCAGTGCTAGAGATGCATCCGGGACTAGCTCCTACAATGAGCAGTTCTTC. The J gene is TRBJ2-1, the V gene TRBV20-1; 8 bases match TRBD2. The V gene end was trimmed by 0 bases and the J gene end by 0 bases; junction bases not matched to a gene: 7. The CDR3 contains 17 residues. Germline CDR1 and CDR2: DFQATT and SNEGSKA (reference sequence).